Presented here are 9 T cell receptor beta chains from one specimen sequenced in a study of technical replicates of blood from a handful of donors. Method: immunoSEQ multiplex PCR; TCRdb's copy keeps in-frame clones and lacks some. The table includes tens of thousands of clones, about 94% detected once. Sequencing input: PBMCs. The receptors originated from a human donor in good health. Some clones in this sample may be carry-over from other donors' samples.

This clone was counted only a few times. V is TRBV4-3 and J is TRBJ2-2, with D possibly matching TRBD1 (5 bases). Germline assignment: CDR1 LGHNA and CDR2 YSLEER. V lost 3 bases, J lost 0 bases, and 11 bases lay in between. The CDR3 length is 16 residues. This chain's CDR3 is CASSHDRPPNTGELFF. The CDR3 DNA is TGCGCCAGCAGCCACGACAGACCCCCGAACACCGGGGAGCTGTTTTTT.

The V call is TRBV6-1, the J call TRBJ1-2, with D possibly TRBD1 on 5 matching bases. The germline V gene encodes CDR1 MNHNS and CDR2 SASEGT. Trimming took 5 bases from V and 2 from J, leaving 12 bases between them. This CDR3 is built from 14 residues. Written as DNA, the CDR3 is TGTGCCAGCAGTATAACAGGCGAGAACTATGGCTACACCTTC. Encoded protein: CASSITGENYGYTF.

This chain joins TRBV11-2 and TRBJ2-3; 7 bases are shared with TRBD1. The CDR3 loop spans 12 amino acids. J was trimmed by 5 bases and V by 5 bases; bases with no gene match: 1. CDR1 is SGHAT and CDR2 is FQNNGV in the germline V gene. CDR3 bases: TGTGCCAGCAGCCCAGGGGGAGATACGCAGTATTTT. It is translated as CASSPGGDTQYF.

This chain joins TRBV6-5 and TRBJ2-6, with D unclear. Trimming stripped 0 bases from V and 4 bases from J, with 10 bases between. The CDR3 loop spans 16 amino acids. CDR1 and CDR2 (germline): MNHEY, SVGAGI. The CDR3 nucleotides are TGTGCCAGCAGTTACTCGTGGCGGCAAGGGGCCAACGTCCTGACTTTC. Translated: CASSYSWRQGANVLTF.

The gene calls are TRBV5-1 and TRBJ2-3; TRBD2 is a possible D gene (6 bases). V was shortened by 1 base and J by 1 base, with 13 bases between the two germline ends. The germline V gene has CDR1 SGHRS and CDR2 YFSETQ. The CDR3 sequence is 16 residues long. This CDR3 is CASSLIPGTGTDTQYF. The DNA of the CDR3 is TGCGCCAGCAGCTTGATTCCCGGGACTGGCACAGATACGCAGTATTTT.

DNA of the CDR3: TGTGCCAGCAGCTTAGAAGGGGGCTACGAGCAGTACTTC. It specifies CASSLEGGYEQYF. The rearrangement joins TRBV7-2 to TRBJ2-7, with D possibly matching TRBD1 (6 bases). Germline V gene lookup returns CDR1 SGHTA and CDR2 FQGNSA. This CDR3 is 13 amino acids long. V was cut by 1 base and J by 3 bases, with 7 bases left in between. The entire variable domain, with the rest obtained from reference TRBV7-2 and TRBJ2-7, is as follows: GAGVSQSPSNKVTEKGKDVELRCDPISGHTALYWYRQSLGQGLEFLIYFQGNSAPDKSGLPSDRFSAERTGGSVSTLTIQRTQQEDSAVYLCASSLEGGYEQYFGPGTRLTVT.

The gene calls are TRBV7-9 and TRBJ2-7; possibly TRBD2 for D (5 bases). This CDR3 region has 13 residues. Germline CDR1 SEHNR, CDR2 FQNEAQ (reference sequence). V was cut by 5 bases and J by 2 bases, with 10 bases left in between. The CDR3 DNA sequence: TGTGCCAGCAGCCGAGGGCGTACCTACGAGCAGTACTTC. Protein product: CASSRGRTYEQYF.

The chain employs TRBV14 and TRBJ2-7, with a possible D match to TRBD2 (6 bases). The length of the CDR3 is 12 residues. V was cut by 6 bases and J by 9 bases, with 15 bases left in between. Germline CDR1 is SGHDN and CDR2 is FVKESK. The CDR3 nucleotides read TGTGCCAGCAGGTTACAGGCGGGACGGCAGTACTTC. As protein: CASRLQAGRQYF.

The chain recombines TRBV6-1 with TRBJ2-5, with TRBD2 matching 8 bases. CDR1 is MNHNS, CDR2 SASEGT, per germline. V was clipped by 6 bases and J by 4 bases; unmatched bases: 7. The CDR3 covers 14 residues. CDR3: CASRGLLAVETQYF. As DNA, the CDR3 is TGTGCCAGCAGGGGACTACTAGCGGTAGAGACCCAGTACTTC.